The sequence of this T cell receptor beta chain was determined in a study of tumor and adjacent non-tumor tissue in lung cancer. The CDR3 extends over 17 amino acids. Germline V gene data show CDR1 as SEHNR and CDR2 as FQNEAQ (reference sequence). This sample's RNA came from whole unsorted tissue. Chemotherapy-naive patients with new lung cancer underwent thoracic surgery in China, August–late 2014. A modified ARM-PCR protocol with three rounds of nested PCR amplified TCRbeta. TCRdb re-called the multiplex PCR reads with MiXCR, one entry per CDR3 protein. The table lists 75,000 to 80,000 distinct CDR3 sequences, 65% to 90% of them singletons. Comments on this clonotype: An end of the junction differs from the germline gene, which may be a read error.

The specimen sequenced was lung tumor tissue. The TCR was taken from a woman between 45 and 65 years old with non-small cell lung cancer. The rearrangement uses TRBV7-9 and TRBJ1-2; no firm D call. The CDR3 protein is CASSPSIGRTKNYGYTF. CDR3 in DNA: TGTGCCAGCAGCCCGTCAATAGGCAGAACAAAAAACTATGGTTACACCTTC.